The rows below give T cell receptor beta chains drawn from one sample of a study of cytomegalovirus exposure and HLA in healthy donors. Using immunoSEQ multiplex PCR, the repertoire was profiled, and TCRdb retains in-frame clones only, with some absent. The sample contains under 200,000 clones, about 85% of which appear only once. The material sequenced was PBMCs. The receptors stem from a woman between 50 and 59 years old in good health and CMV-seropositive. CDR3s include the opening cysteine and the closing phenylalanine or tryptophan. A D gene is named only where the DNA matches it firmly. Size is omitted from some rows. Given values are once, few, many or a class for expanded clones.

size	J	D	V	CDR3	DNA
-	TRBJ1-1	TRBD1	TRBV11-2	CASSFTVGTGAPNTEAFF	TGTGCCAGCAGCTTCACCGTGGGGACAGGGGCACCGAACACTGAAGCTTTCTTT
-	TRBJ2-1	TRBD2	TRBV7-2	CASSRQGLAGYNEQFF	TGTGCCAGCAGCAGACAGGGACTAGCGGGGTACAATGAGCAGTTCTTC
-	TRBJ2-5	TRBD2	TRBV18	CASSLEAGGQETQYF	TGTGCCAGCTCACTTGAAGCGGGGGGACAAGAGACCCAGTACTTC
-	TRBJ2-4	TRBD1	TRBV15	CATSRGGQGENIQYF	TGTGCCACCAGCAGAGGGGGACAGGGGGAAAACATTCAGTACTTC
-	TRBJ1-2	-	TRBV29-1	CSVENAAYIGSNYGYAF	TGCAGCGTTGAGAACGCTGCTTATATTGGGAGTAACTATGGCTACGCCTTC
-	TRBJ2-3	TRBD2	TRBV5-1	CASSSQGLGVGTDTQYF	TGCGCCAGCAGCTCGCAAGGACTAGGGGTTGGCACAGATACGCAGTATTTT
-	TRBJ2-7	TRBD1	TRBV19	CASGTGTYEQYF	TGTGCCAGTGGGACAGGGACCTACGAGCAGTACTTC
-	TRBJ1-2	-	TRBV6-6	CASTFEWATGYTF	TGTGCCAGCACCTTCGAATGGGCGACTGGCTACACCTTC
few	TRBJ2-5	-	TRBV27	CASSELYRASHQETQYF	TGTGCCAGCAGTGAACTCTACAGGGCTTCACACCAAGAGACCCAGTACTTC
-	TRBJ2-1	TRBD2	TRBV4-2	CASSREREEDNEQFF	TGTGCCAGCAGCCGTGAGCGGGAGGAGGACAATGAGCAGTTCTTC
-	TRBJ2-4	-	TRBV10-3	CAISETANLNIQYF	TGTGCCATCAGTGAGACCGCGAATTTAAACATTCAGTACTTC
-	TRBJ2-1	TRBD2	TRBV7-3	CASSRGGIYNEQFF	TGTGCCAGCAGCCGGGGGGGCATATACAATGAGCAGTTCTTC
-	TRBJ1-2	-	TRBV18	CASSPPFSGDYGYTF	TGTGCCAGCTCACCACCCTTCTCAGGGGACTATGGCTACACCTTC
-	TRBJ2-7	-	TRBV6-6	CASSPGSRGTFYEQYF	TGTGCCAGCAGTCCCGGCTCGAGGGGGACCTTCTACGAGCAGTACTTC
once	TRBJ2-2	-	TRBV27	CASSLRQGYTGELFF	TGTGCCAGCAGTTTAAGGCAGGGCTACACCGGGGAGCTGTTTTTT
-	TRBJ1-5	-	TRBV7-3	CASRLLGQNNQPQHF	TGTGCCAGCAGGCTTCTTGGGCAGAACAATCAGCCCCAGCATTTT
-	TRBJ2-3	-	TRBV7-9	CASSLSTDTQYF	TGTGCCAGCAGCCTCTCCACAGATACGCAGTATTTT
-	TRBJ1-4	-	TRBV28	CASSLTGREKLFF	TGTGCCAGCAGTTTAACAGGACGTGAAAAACTGTTTTTT
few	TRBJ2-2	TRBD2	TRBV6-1	CASSVLRLAGPGELFF	TGTGCCAGCAGTGTGCTTCGACTAGCGGGACCCGGGGAGCTGTTTTTT
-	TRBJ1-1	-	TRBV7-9	CASSLEAGENTEAFF	TGTGCCAGCAGCTTAGAGGCAGGGGAGAACACTGAAGCTTTCTTT
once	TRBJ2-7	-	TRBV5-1	CATKDQGDSYEQYF	TGCGCCACCAAAGACCAGGGTGATTCCTACGAGCAGTACTTC
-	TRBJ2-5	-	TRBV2	CASRPGQRQETQYF	TGTGCCAGCAGACCAGGACAGCGCCAAGAGACCCAGTACTTC
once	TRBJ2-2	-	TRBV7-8	CASSLGDYTGELFF	TGTGCCAGCAGCTTGGGGGACTACACCGGGGAGCTGTTTTTT
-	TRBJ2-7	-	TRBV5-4	CASSLEGAGTREQYF	TGTGCCAGCAGCTTGGAAGGGGCGGGGACGCGGGAGCAGTACTTC
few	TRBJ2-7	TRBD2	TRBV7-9	CSSTPPGLAGAYEQYF	TGTTCCAGCACCCCACCCGGACTAGCGGGAGCCTACGAGCAGTACTTC
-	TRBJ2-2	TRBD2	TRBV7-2	CASSSVAGGAGELFF	TGTGCCAGCAGCTCTGTGGCGGGGGGGGCCGGGGAGCTGTTTTTT
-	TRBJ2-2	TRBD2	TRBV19	CASTPGGPGELFF	TGTGCCAGTACCCCGGGAGGGCCCGGGGAGCTGTTTTTT
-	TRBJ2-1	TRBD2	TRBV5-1	CASSLGGRASLDEQFF	TGCGCCAGCAGCTTGGGCGGGAGAGCCTCCTTGGATGAGCAGTTCTTC
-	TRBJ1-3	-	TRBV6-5	CASRPDRSSGNTIYF	TGTGCCAGCAGACCCGACAGGAGCTCTGGAAACACCATATATTTT
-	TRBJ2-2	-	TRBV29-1	CSVVAHANTGELFF	TGCAGCGTTGTAGCACACGCGAACACCGGGGAGCTGTTTTTT
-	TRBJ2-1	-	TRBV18	CASSPFQGNEQFF	TGTGCCAGCTCACCATTTCAGGGGAACGAGCAGTTCTTC
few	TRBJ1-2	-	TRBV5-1	CASSPREAPGQLNYGYTF	TGCGCCAGCAGCCCCAGAGAAGCCCCGGGACAACTTAACTATGGCTACACCTTC
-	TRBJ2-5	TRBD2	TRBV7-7	CASSLGGRQETQYF	TGTGCTAGCAGCTTAGGCGGGAGGCAAGAGACCCAGTACTTC
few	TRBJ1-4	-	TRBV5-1	CASSLQQPNEKLFF	TGCGCCAGCAGCTTGCAACAGCCCAATGAAAAACTGTTTTTT
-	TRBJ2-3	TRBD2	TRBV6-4	CASSGFLAEEATDTQYF	TGTGCCAGCAGTGGATTTCTAGCGGAGGAAGCCACAGATACGCAGTATTTT
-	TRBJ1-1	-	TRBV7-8	CASSLGRNTEAFF	TGTGCCAGCAGCCTCGGTCGGAACACTGAAGCTTTCTTT
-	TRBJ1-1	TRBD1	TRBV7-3	CASSYGTAGEAFF	TGTGCCAGCAGCTATGGGACAGCAGGTGAAGCTTTCTTT
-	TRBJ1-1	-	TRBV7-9	CASSLLGAGTEAFF	TGTGCCAGCAGCCTTCTCGGTGCGGGCACTGAAGCTTTCTTT
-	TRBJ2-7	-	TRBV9	CASSSRRDAPYEQYF	TGTGCCAGCAGCAGCCGGAGGGACGCTCCCTACGAGCAGTACTTC
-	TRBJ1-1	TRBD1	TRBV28	CASSFQQGALGTEAFF	TGTGCCAGCAGTTTTCAGCAGGGGGCTTTGGGGACTGAAGCTTTCTTT
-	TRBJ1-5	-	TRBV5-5	CASSFRASNQPQHF	TGTGCCAGCAGCTTCAGGGCAAGCAATCAGCCCCAGCATTTT
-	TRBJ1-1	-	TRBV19	CASNSVGGGFTEAFF	TGTGCCAGTAATTCGGTCGGAGGCGGGTTCACTGAAGCTTTCTTT
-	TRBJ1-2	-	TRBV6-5	CASSQGYGYTF	TGTGCCAGCAGTCAGGGGTATGGCTACACCTTC
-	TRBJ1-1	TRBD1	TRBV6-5	CASRWDSAGGEAFF	TGTGCCAGCAGGTGGGACAGCGCAGGCGGGGAAGCTTTCTTT
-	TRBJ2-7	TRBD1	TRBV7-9	CASSIPPGQKYF	TGTGCCAGCAGCATACCTCCGGGACAGAAGTACTTC
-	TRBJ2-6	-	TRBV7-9	CASSFSPGHRSGANVLTF	TGTGCCAGCAGCTTTTCCCCGGGACACCGCTCTGGGGCCAACGTCCTGACTTTC
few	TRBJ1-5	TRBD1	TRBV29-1	CSVASGTGNNQPQHF	TGCAGCGTTGCGTCTGGGACAGGGAATAATCAGCCCCAGCATTTT
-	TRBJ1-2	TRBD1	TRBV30	CAWGTGRYGYTF	TGTGCCTGGGGGACAGGGCGCTATGGCTACACCTTC
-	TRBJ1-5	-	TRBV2	CASSEGVGGAQPQHF	TGTGCCAGCAGTGAAGGTGTTGGGGGGGCGCAGCCCCAGCATTTT
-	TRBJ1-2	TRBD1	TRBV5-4	CASSPGTGKDYGYTF	TGTGCCAGCAGCCCGGGGACAGGGAAGGACTATGGCTACACCTTC
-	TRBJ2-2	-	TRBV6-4	CASSGVSGTGELFF	TGTGCCAGCAGTGGGGTCTCAGGCACCGGGGAGCTGTTTTTT